The sequence of this TCR beta chain was determined in a study of blood T cell repertoires in COVID-19. As for the study in general: There were acute and convalescent COVID-19 samples, and they came from the United States, Italy and Spain. The cDNA or gDNA used as material had been derived from T cells, B-cell-depleted T cells, or PBMCs.

Per germline, CDR1 WSHSY and CDR2 SAAADI. CDR3 length: 13 residues. The ends were cut back, 0 bases at V and 14 bases at J, with 11 bases in the middle. The repertoire was sequenced with immunoSEQ multiplex PCR; TCRdb's copy has only in-frame clones and lacks some. The sample has 210,000 or so clones; about 89% are singletons. The chain uses TRBV10-2 and TRBJ1-6; no clear D. Sequenced: peripheral blood. This receptor was obtained from a man aged 35 to 55 with acute or convalescent COVID-19. CDR3 amino acids: CASSESGGLALHF. The CDR3 DNA sequence: TGCGCCAGCAGTGAGTCGGGAGGTCTGGCCCTCCACTTT.